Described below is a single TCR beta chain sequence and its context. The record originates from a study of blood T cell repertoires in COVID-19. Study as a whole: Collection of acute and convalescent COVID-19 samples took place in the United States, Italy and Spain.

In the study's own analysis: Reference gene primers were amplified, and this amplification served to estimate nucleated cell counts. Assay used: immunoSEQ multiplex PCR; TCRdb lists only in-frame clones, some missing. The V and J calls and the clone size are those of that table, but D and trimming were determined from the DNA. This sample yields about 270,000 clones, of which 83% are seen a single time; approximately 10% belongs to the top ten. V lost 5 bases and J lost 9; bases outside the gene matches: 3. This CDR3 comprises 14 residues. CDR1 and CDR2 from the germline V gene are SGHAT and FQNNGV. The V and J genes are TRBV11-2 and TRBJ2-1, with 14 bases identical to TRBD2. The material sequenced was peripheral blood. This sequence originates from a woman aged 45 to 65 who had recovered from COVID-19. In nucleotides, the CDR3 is TGTGCCAGCAGCCTGGGACTAGCGGGAGTTGAGCAGTTCTTC. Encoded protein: CASSLGLAGVEQFF.